Below are 22 T cell receptor beta chains sequenced from a single sample in a study of chemoradiotherapy in HPV16-positive cancers. Clones were read by immunoSEQ multiplex PCR, and TCRdb kept only the in-frame ones, dropping some. Of approximately 12,000 clones in the sample, 88% were seen once. Material: blood, obtained from a patient who underwent chemoradiotherapy. The receptors were gathered from a human donor with HPV-associated anogenital cancer.

CDR3 in amino acids: CASSLAGGDNSPLHF. The CDR3 DNA follows: TGTGCCAGCAGCTTAGCAGGGGGAGATAATTCACCCCTCCACTTT. This chain uses TRBV7-2 with TRBJ1-6; tentatively, D is TRBD1 (6 bases). The CDR3 covers 15 residues. Germline V CDR1 and CDR2: SGHTA, FQGNSA. Trimming took 0 bases from V and 5 from J, leaving 8 bases between them.

This sequence joins TRBV30 and TRBJ1-1; D is uncertain. The germline gives CDR1 GTSNPN, CDR2 SVGIG (reference sequence). This CDR3 region has 13 residues. Trimming pared 1 base from V and 5 bases from J, leaving 11 bases between. CDR3 DNA: TGTGCCTGGAGTGACATGCCAGAGACTGAAGCTTTCTTT. As protein: CAWSDMPETEAFF.

In this sample, this clone turned up once. The genes are TRBV11-2 and TRBJ1-1; D may be TRBD1 (6 bases). V lost 2 bases and J lost 6, with 16 bases in between. CDR3 length: 15 residues. Germline-derived CDR1 and CDR2 are SGHAT and FQNNGV. The CDR3 spells CASSLTGGGAAEAFF. The DNA of the CDR3 is TGTGCCAGCAGCTTAACGGGTGGGGGCGCGGCTGAAGCTTTCTTT.

The CDR3 sequence: CASSGRTGNYNEQFF. The CDR3 coding sequence is TGTGCCAGCAGCGGGCGGACAGGAAACTACAATGAGCAGTTCTTC. The chain recombines TRBV9 with TRBJ2-1, with TRBD1 matching 7 bases. This CDR3 has 15 residues. The trim removed 3 bases at V and 3 bases at J, leaving 6 bases unmatched. Per the germline V gene, CDR1 is SGDLS and CDR2 is YYNGEE.

On this clone itself: A read error may account for a junction end that differs from germline. This sequence joins TRBV2 and TRBJ1-1; 8 bases line up with TRBD1. CDR1 and CDR2 from the germline V gene are SNHLY and FYNNEI. This CDR3 comprises 15 residues. CDR3 amino acids: CASSEDRGQATEAFF. Here the CDR3 DNA reads TGTGCCAGCAGCGAAGACAGGGGTCAGGCCACTGAAGCTTTCTTT.

V is TRBV19 and J is TRBJ2-7; tentative D call: TRBD1 (6 bases). Deletions cut 5 bases from V and 5 bases from J, with 10 bases between. The CDR3 totals 12 residues. The germline CDR1 and CDR2 sequences are LNHDA and SQIVND (reference sequence). CDR3 in DNA: TGTGCCAGTAGTGCGCAGGGGAACGAGCAGTACTTC. It specifies CASSAQGNEQYF.

The genes are TRBV30 and TRBJ1-1; D call uncertain. The CDR3 consists of 13 residues. Germline lookup yields CDR1 GTSNPN and CDR2 SVGIG (reference sequence). V was cut by 0 bases and J by 1 base, with 6 bases left in between. The CDR3: CAWSVTANTEAFF. In nucleotides, the CDR3 is TGTGCCTGGAGTGTAACTGCGAACACTGAAGCTTTCTTT.

V gene TRBV5-4 combines with J gene TRBJ2-1, with D possibly matching TRBD2 (6 bases). Germline loops: CDR1 SGHNT, CDR2 YYREEE (reference sequence). Trimming took off 5 bases at V and 1 base at J, with 19 bases between the two ends. The CDR3 is made up of 17 amino acids. This CDR3 reads CASSHDALGLSYNEQFF. In DNA, the CDR3 is TGTGCCAGCAGTCACGATGCCTTGGGACTGTCCTACAATGAGCAGTTCTTC.

This chain connects TRBV19 to TRBJ1-6, with D perhaps TRBD1 (5 bases). Trimming cost V 9 bases and J 9 bases, with 12 bases left between them. Germline-derived CDR1 and CDR2 are LNHDA and SQIVND (reference sequence). CDR3 length: 12 residues. CDR3 nucleotides: TGTGCCAGCAGGGATGGGGCTTCACCCCTCCACTTT. Translating it yields CASRDGASPLHF.

The J gene is TRBJ1-5, the V gene TRBV27; 11 bases align to TRBD1. Germline V lookup: CDR1 MNHEY, CDR2 SMNVEV (reference sequence). V was pared by 6 bases and J by 2 bases, with 6 bases of the junction left unmatched. The CDR3 length is 16 residues. In nucleotides, the CDR3 is TGTGCCAGCAGACAAGGACAGGGGGCCGGCAATCAGCCCCAGCATTTT. Residues: CASRQGQGAGNQPQHF.

The chain uses TRBV7-6 and TRBJ2-3; maybe TRBD1 (5 bases). Germline loops: CDR1 SGHVS, CDR2 FNYEAQ. The CDR3 runs 18 residues. V lost 2 bases and J 2 bases, leaving 20 bases between the germline ends. This chain's CDR3 is CASSLRPAGSDVTDTQYF. CDR3 in DNA: TGTGCCAGCAGCTTACGTCCCGCAGGGTCGGATGTCACAGATACGCAGTATTTT.

J is TRBJ2-3 and V is TRBV12-5; TRBD2 matches at 10 bases. This CDR3 comprises 19 residues. The junction had 16 bases not matched to a gene; V was cut back by 4 bases and J by 3 bases. CDR1 is LGHNT, CDR2 FRNRAP, per germline. CDR3 nucleotides: TGTGCTAGTGGTTCACGCTCTGTATTAGCGGGGGGACGAACAGATACGCAGTATTTT. It encodes CASGSRSVLAGGRTDTQYF.

This chain connects TRBV19 to TRBJ1-1; D is ambiguous. Between the trimmed V and J ends, which lost 7 bases and 0 bases, there was a span of 18 bases. CDR1 and CDR2 from the germline V gene are LNHDA and SQIVND (reference sequence). This CDR3 comprises 16 residues. The CDR3 loop is CASTPLYTSLNTEAFF. For the CDR3, the DNA is TGTGCCAGTACCCCTTTATACACGAGCTTGAACACTGAAGCTTTCTTT.

The chain carries TRBV11-2 and TRBJ2-7; 7 bases are shared with TRBD2. The germline V gene encodes CDR1 SGHAT and CDR2 FQNNGV. The CDR3 contains 14 residues. With V trimmed by 2 bases and J by 4 bases, 5 bases remained unmatched. CDR3 nucleotides: TGTGCCAGCAGCTTATGGGGAGGGAATTACGAGCAGTACTTC. It encodes CASSLWGGNYEQYF.

The genes are TRBV5-4 and TRBJ1-2, with a tentative D call TRBD1 (5 bases). Germline V gene data show CDR1 as SGHNT and CDR2 as YYREEE (reference sequence). This CDR3 is built from 14 residues. V was clipped by 4 bases and J by 4 bases, with 14 bases between them. The CDR3 region is CASSPRGPPYGYTF. The CDR3 DNA follows: TGTGCCAGCAGCCCTAGGGGTCCGCCCTATGGCTACACCTTC.

The chain employs TRBV9 and TRBJ1-1; 7 bases line up with TRBD1. The germline gives CDR1 SGDLS, CDR2 YYNGEE. The CDR3 has 15 residues. Unmatched junction bases numbered 8, after V lost 1 base and J lost 5 bases. CDR3 nucleotide sequence: TGTGCCAGCAGCGTATCCGACAGGGTTCGGACTGAAGCTTTCTTT. Its translation is CASSVSDRVRTEAFF.

This chain links TRBV5-1 with TRBJ1-1; 9 nucleotides align to TRBD1. The CDR3 contains 13 residues. The germline V gene has CDR1 SGHRS and CDR2 YFSETQ. Trimming cost V 5 bases and J 3 bases; bases outside gene matches: 2. This CDR3 is CASRGQGDTEAFF. CDR3 in DNA: TGCGCCAGCAGGGGACAGGGTGACACTGAAGCTTTCTTT. Filled out from reference TRBV5-1 and TRBJ1-1, the complete variable domain reads KAGVTQTPRYLIKTRGQQVTLSCSPISGHRSVSWYQQTPGQGLQFLFEYFSETQRNKGNFPGRFSGRQFSNSRSEMNVSTLELGDSALYLCASRGQGDTEAFFGQGTRLTVV.

The chain couples TRBV6-5 to TRBJ2-7, with TRBD1 identical over 7 bases. CDR1 MNHEY and CDR2 SVGAGI come from the germline V gene. The CDR3 is 13 amino acids. Trimming cost V 8 bases and J 3 bases; bases outside gene matches: 7. DNA of the CDR3: TGTGCCAGCCAAGACAGGGACCTCTACGAGCAGTACTTC. Protein product: CASQDRDLYEQYF.

The chain uses TRBV6-1 and TRBJ2-5; D unresolved. Trimming removed 0 bases from V and 2 bases from J, with 10 bases in between. The germline V gene has CDR1 MNHNS and CDR2 SASEGT. The CDR3 is made up of 15 amino acids. The CDR3 here is CASSEASGGQETQYF. DNA of the CDR3: TGTGCCAGCAGTGAAGCCAGTGGTGGGCAAGAGACCCAGTACTTC.

The V and J genes are TRBV19 and TRBJ1-2; no clear D gene. The V end was cut by 7 bases, the J end by 1 base, with 13 bases between. The germline V gene has CDR1 LNHDA and CDR2 SQIVND (reference sequence). The CDR3 covers 14 residues. Here the CDR3 reads CASTDTLSNYGYTF. The DNA for the CDR3 is TGTGCCAGTACTGACACCTTGAGTAACTATGGCTACACCTTC.

The chain carries TRBV4-3 and TRBJ2-2, with 8 bases identical to TRBD2. CDR1 and CDR2 from the germline V gene are LGHNA and YSLEER. This CDR3 has 16 residues. V lost 0 bases and J lost 7; bases outside the gene matches: 7. The CDR3 region is CASSQERGGGGGELFF. Written as DNA, the CDR3 is TGCGCCAGCAGCCAAGAACGGGGGGGCGGAGGCGGGGAGCTGTTTTTT.

J is TRBJ2-3 and V is TRBV7-9; 11 bases line up with TRBD2. From germline, CDR1 is SEHNR and CDR2 FQNEAQ (reference sequence). The CDR3 extends over 17 amino acids. V was pared by 5 bases and J by 3 bases, with 10 bases of the junction left unmatched. CDR3 sequence: CASSDELAGDLTDTQYF. CDR3 in DNA: TGTGCCAGCAGCGACGAACTAGCGGGGGACCTAACAGATACGCAGTATTTT. Based on the CDR3 plus reference TRBV7-9 and TRBJ2-3, the full variable domain is DTGVSQNPRHKITKRGQNVTFRCDPISEHNRLYWYRQTLGQGPEFLTYFQNEAQLEKSRLLSDRFSAERPKGSFSTLEIQRTEQGDSAMYLCASSDELAGDLTDTQYFGPGTRLTVL.